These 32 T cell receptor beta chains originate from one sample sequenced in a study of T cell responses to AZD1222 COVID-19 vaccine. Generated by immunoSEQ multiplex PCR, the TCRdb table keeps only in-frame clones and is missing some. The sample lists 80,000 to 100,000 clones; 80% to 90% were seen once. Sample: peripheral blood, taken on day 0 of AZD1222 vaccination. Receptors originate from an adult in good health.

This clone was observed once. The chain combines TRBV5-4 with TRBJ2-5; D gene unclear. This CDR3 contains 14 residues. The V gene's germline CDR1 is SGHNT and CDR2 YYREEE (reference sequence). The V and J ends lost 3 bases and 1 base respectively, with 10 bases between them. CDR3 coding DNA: TGTGCCAGCAGCTCGACGGACGGCCAAGAGACCCAGTACTTC. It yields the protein CASSSTDGQETQYF.

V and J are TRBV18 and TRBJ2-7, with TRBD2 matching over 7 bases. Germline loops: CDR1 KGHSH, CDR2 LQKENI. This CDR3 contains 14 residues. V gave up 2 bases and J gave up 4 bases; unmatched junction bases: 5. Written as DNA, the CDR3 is TGTGCCAGCTCACCAGGGGACGGGGGGTACGAGCAGTACTTC. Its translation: CASSPGDGGYEQYF.

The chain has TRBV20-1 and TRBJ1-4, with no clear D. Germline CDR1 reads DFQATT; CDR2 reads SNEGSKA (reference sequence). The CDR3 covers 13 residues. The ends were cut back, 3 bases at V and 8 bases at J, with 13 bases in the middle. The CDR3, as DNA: TGCAGTGCTAGTGGAAGGTTGGGGGAAAAACTGTTTTTT. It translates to CSASGRLGEKLFF.

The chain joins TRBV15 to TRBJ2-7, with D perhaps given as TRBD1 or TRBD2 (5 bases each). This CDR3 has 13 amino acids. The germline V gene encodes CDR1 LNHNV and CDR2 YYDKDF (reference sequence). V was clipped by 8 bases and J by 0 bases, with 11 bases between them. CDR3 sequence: CATGRGTSYEQYF. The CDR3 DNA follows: TGTGCCACCGGGCGAGGGACCTCCTACGAGCAGTACTTC.

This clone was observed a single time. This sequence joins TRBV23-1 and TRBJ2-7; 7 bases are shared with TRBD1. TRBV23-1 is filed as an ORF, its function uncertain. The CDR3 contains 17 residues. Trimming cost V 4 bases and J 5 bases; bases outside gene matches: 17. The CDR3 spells CASSPGHRGSYYHEQYF. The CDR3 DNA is TGCGCCAGCAGTCCGGGCCACAGGGGAAGCTATTACCACGAGCAGTACTTC.

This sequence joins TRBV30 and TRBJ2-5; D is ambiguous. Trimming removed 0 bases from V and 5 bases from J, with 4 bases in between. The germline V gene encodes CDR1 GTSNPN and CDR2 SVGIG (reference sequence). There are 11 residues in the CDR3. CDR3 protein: CAWSVLETQYF. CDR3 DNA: TGTGCCTGGAGTGTACTGGAGACCCAGTACTTC.

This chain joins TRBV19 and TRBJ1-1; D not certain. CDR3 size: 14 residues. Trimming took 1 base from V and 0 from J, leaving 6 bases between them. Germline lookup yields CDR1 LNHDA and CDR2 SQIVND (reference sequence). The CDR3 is CASSIGVVNTEAFF. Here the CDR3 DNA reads TGTGCCAGTAGTATAGGCGTAGTGAACACTGAAGCTTTCTTT. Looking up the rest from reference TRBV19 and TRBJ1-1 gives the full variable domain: DGGITQSPKYLFRKEGQNVTLSCEQNLNHDAMYWYRQDPGQGLRLIYYSQIVNDFQKGDIAEGYSVSREKKESFPLTVTSAQKNPTAFYLCASSIGVVNTEAFFGQGTRLTVV.

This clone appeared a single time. The CDR3 DNA follows: TGTGCCAGCAGCCCGGGGACAGCCCGACCTAGCGATGAGCAGTTCTTC. Its protein is CASSPGTARPSDEQFF. The chain employs TRBV7-8 and TRBJ2-1; possibly TRBD1 for D (7 bases). Germline V gene sequence: CDR1 SGHVS, CDR2 FQNEAQ. Trimming cost V 5 bases and J 8 bases, with 22 bases left between them. This CDR3 region has 16 residues.

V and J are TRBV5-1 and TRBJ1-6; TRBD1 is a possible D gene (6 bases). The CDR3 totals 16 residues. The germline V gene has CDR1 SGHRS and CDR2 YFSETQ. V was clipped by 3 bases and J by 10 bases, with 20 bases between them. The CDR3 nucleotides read TGCGCCAGCAGCTCCACAGGGCAAGGACCGAGGTCACCCCTCCACTTT. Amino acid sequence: CASSSTGQGPRSPLHF.

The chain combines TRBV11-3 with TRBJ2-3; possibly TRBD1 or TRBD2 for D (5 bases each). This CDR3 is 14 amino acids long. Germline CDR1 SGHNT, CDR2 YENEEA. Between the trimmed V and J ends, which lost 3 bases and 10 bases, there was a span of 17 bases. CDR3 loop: CASSLPGWLGAQYF. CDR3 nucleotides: TGTGCCAGCAGCTTGCCCGGCTGGCTGGGGGCGCAGTATTTT.

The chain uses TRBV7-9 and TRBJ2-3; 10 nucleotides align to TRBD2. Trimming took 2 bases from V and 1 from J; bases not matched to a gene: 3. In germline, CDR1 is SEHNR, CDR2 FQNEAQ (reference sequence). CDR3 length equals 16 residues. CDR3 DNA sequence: TGTGCCAGCAGCTTATATACTAGCGGGGGCACAGATACGCAGTATTTT. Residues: CASSLYTSGGTDTQYF.

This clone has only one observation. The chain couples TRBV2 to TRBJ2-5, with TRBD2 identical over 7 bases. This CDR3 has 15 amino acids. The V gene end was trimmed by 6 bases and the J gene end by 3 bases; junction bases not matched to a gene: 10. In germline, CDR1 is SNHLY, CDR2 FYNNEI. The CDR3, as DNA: TGTGCCAGCAGCCTTTCACGGGGGGAGGAAGAGACCCAGTACTTC. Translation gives CASSLSRGEEETQYF.

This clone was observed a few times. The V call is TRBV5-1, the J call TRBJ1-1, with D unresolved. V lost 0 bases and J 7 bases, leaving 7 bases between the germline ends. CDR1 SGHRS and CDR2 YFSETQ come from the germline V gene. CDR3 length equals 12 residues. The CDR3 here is CASSLGAVEAFF. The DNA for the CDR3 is TGCGCCAGCAGCTTGGGGGCGGTTGAAGCTTTCTTT.

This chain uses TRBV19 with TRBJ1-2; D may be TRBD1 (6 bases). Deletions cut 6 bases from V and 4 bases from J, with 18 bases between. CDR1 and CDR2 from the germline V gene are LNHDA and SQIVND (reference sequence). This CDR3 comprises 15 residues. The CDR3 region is CASRQEQGGGYGYTF. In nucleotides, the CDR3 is TGTGCCAGTAGACAAGAACAGGGAGGGGGCTATGGCTACACCTTC.

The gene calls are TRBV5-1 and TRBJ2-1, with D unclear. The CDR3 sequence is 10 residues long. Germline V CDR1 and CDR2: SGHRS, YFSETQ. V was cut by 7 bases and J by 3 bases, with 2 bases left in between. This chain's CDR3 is CASRYNEQFF. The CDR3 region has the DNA TGCGCCAGCCGCTACAATGAGCAGTTCTTC.

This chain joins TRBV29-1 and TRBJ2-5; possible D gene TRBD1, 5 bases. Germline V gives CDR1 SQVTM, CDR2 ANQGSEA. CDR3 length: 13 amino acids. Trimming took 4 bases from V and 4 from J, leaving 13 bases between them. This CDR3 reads CSVVVRQTETQYF. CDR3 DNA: TGCAGCGTTGTAGTCAGACAGACAGAGACCCAGTACTTC.

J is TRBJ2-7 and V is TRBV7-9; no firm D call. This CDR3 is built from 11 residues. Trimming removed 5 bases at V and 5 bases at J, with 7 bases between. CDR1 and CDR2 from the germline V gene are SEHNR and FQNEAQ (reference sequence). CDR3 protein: CASSLTHEQYF. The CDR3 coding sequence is TGTGCCAGCAGCCTTACTCACGAGCAGTACTTC.

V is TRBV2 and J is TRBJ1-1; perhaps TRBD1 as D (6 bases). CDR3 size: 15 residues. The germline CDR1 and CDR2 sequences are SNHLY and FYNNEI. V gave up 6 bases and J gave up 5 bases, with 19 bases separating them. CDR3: CASRVLGQRSTEAFF. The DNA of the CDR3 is TGTGCCAGCAGGGTATTAGGACAGCGCTCGACTGAAGCTTTCTTT.

CDR3 in DNA: TGTGCTAGTGGTTTGGGGCAGATTCCTGAGCAGTTCTTC. Translating gives CASGLGQIPEQFF. The chain links TRBV12-5 to TRBJ2-1, with no clear D. CDR1 and CDR2 (germline): LGHNT, FRNRAP. Trimming took off 1 base at V and 9 bases at J, with 10 bases between the two ends. The CDR3 has 13 amino acids.

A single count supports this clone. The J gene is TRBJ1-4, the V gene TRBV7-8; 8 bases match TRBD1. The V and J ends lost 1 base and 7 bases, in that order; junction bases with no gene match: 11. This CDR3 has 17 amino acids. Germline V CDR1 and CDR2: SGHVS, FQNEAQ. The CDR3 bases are TGTGCCAGCAGCTTAGATGCGGGACAGGTGTTGGCTGAAAAACTGTTTTTT. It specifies CASSLDAGQVLAEKLFF.

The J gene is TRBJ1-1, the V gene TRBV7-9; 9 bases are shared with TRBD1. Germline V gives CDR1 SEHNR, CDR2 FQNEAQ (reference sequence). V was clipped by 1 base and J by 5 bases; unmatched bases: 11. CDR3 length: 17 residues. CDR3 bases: TGTGCCAGCAGCTTAGGTGGGACAGGGTTGGCTGCTACTGAAGCTTTCTTT. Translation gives CASSLGGTGLAATEAFF.

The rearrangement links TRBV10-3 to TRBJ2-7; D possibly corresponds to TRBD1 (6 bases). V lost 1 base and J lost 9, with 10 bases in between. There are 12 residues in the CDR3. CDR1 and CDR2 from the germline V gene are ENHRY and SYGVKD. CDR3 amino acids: CAISELGAGQYF. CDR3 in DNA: TGTGCCATCAGTGAGTTGGGGGCCGGGCAGTACTTC.

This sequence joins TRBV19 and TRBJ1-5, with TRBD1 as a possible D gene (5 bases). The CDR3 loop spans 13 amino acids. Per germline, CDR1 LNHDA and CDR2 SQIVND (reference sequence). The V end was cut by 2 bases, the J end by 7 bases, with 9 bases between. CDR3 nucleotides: TGTGCCAGTAGTATACAGGGTAGACAGCCCCAGCATTTT. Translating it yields CASSIQGRQPQHF.

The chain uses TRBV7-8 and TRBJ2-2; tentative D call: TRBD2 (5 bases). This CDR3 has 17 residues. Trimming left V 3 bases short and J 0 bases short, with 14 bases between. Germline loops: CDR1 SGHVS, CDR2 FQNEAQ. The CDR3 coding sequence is TGTGCCAGCAGCTTTCCTCGGGGTGCAACGAACACCGGGGAGCTGTTTTTT. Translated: CASSFPRGATNTGELFF.

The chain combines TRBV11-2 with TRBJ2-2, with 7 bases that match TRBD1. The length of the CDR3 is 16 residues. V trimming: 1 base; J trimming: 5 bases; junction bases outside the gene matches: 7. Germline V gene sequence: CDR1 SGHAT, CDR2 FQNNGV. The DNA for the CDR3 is TGTGCCAGCAGCTTAGCCCGAGGGGGCCGGACCGGGGAGCTGTTTTTT. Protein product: CASSLARGGRTGELFF.

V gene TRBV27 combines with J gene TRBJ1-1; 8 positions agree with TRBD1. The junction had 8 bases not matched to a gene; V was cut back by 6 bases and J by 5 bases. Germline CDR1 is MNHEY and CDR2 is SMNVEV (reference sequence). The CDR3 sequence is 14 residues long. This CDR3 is CASRARGRWTEAFF. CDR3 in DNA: TGTGCCAGCAGGGCCAGGGGGCGCTGGACTGAAGCTTTCTTT.

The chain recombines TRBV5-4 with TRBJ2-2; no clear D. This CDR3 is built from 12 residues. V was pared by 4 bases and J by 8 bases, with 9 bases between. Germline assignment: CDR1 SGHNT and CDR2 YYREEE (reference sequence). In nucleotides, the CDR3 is TGTGCCAGCAGCCAAAGCCCTGGGGAGCTGTTTTTT. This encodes CASSQSPGELFF.

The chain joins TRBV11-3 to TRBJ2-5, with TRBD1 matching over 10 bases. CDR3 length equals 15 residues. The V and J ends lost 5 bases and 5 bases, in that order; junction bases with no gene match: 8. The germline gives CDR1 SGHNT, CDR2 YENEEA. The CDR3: CASSMGQGHEETQYF. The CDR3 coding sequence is TGTGCCAGCAGCATGGGACAGGGGCATGAGGAGACCCAGTACTTC.

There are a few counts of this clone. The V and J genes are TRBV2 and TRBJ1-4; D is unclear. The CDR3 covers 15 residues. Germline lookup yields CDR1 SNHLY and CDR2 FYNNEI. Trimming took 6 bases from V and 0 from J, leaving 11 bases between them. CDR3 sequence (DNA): TGTGCCAGCAGGCTATGGACGGCAACTAATGAAAAACTGTTTTTT. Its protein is CASRLWTATNEKLFF.

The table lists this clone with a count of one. The CDR3 sequence is CAWSPGPANPTTQYF. The CDR3 region has the DNA TGTGCCTGGAGTCCCGGGCCGGCGAACCCCACGACCCAGTACTTC. This chain links TRBV30 with TRBJ2-5, with D unresolved. The CDR3 is 15 residues long. V lost 2 bases and J lost 7, with 20 bases in between. The germline CDR1 and CDR2 sequences are GTSNPN and SVGIG (reference sequence).

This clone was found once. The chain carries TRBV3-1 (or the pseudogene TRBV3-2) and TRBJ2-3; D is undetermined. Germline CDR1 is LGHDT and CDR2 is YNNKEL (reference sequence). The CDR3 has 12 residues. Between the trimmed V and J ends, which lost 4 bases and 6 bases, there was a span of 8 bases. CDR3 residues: CASSPVEDTQYF. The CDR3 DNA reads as TGTGCCAGCAGCCCCGTCGAGGATACGCAGTATTTT.

CDR3 sequence: CASSYPPTDGYTF. CDR3 nucleotide sequence: TGTGCCAGCAGTTACCCCCCGACGGATGGCTACACCTTC. This chain uses TRBV6-2 or TRBV6-3 with TRBJ1-2; D ambiguous. The V gene lost 2 bases and the J gene lost 6 bases, with 10 bases spanning the gap. Looked up from germline, CDR1 is MNHEY and CDR2 is SVGEGT. CDR3 length equals 13 residues.